This TCR beta chain was captured by sequencing in a study of patients and donors after allogeneic stem cell transplantation. This clonotype was counted between two and nine times. A single record per CDR3 protein comes from TCRdb applying MiXCR to the RT-PCR reads. The sample holds 150,000 to 250,000 distinct CDR3 sequences, around two fifths seen once. The ends were cut back, 1 base at V and 3 bases at J, with 4 bases in the middle. The CDR3 is made up of 13 amino acids. Per the germline V gene, CDR1 is SGHTA and CDR2 is FQGNSA. The sequencing sample was made of blood, either unsorted or a sorted T cell fraction (not recorded which). The TCR sequence derives from a human donor who was either an allogeneic HSCT recipient or a stem cell or donor lymphocyte infusion donor (not recorded which). It is not recorded whose cells these are; they may come from a transplant donor. The rearrangement joins TRBV7-2 to TRBJ2-1; unclear D gene. The DNA of the CDR3 is TGTGCCAGCAGCTTAGTTGACTACAATGAGCAGTTCTTC. It specifies CASSLVDYNEQFF.